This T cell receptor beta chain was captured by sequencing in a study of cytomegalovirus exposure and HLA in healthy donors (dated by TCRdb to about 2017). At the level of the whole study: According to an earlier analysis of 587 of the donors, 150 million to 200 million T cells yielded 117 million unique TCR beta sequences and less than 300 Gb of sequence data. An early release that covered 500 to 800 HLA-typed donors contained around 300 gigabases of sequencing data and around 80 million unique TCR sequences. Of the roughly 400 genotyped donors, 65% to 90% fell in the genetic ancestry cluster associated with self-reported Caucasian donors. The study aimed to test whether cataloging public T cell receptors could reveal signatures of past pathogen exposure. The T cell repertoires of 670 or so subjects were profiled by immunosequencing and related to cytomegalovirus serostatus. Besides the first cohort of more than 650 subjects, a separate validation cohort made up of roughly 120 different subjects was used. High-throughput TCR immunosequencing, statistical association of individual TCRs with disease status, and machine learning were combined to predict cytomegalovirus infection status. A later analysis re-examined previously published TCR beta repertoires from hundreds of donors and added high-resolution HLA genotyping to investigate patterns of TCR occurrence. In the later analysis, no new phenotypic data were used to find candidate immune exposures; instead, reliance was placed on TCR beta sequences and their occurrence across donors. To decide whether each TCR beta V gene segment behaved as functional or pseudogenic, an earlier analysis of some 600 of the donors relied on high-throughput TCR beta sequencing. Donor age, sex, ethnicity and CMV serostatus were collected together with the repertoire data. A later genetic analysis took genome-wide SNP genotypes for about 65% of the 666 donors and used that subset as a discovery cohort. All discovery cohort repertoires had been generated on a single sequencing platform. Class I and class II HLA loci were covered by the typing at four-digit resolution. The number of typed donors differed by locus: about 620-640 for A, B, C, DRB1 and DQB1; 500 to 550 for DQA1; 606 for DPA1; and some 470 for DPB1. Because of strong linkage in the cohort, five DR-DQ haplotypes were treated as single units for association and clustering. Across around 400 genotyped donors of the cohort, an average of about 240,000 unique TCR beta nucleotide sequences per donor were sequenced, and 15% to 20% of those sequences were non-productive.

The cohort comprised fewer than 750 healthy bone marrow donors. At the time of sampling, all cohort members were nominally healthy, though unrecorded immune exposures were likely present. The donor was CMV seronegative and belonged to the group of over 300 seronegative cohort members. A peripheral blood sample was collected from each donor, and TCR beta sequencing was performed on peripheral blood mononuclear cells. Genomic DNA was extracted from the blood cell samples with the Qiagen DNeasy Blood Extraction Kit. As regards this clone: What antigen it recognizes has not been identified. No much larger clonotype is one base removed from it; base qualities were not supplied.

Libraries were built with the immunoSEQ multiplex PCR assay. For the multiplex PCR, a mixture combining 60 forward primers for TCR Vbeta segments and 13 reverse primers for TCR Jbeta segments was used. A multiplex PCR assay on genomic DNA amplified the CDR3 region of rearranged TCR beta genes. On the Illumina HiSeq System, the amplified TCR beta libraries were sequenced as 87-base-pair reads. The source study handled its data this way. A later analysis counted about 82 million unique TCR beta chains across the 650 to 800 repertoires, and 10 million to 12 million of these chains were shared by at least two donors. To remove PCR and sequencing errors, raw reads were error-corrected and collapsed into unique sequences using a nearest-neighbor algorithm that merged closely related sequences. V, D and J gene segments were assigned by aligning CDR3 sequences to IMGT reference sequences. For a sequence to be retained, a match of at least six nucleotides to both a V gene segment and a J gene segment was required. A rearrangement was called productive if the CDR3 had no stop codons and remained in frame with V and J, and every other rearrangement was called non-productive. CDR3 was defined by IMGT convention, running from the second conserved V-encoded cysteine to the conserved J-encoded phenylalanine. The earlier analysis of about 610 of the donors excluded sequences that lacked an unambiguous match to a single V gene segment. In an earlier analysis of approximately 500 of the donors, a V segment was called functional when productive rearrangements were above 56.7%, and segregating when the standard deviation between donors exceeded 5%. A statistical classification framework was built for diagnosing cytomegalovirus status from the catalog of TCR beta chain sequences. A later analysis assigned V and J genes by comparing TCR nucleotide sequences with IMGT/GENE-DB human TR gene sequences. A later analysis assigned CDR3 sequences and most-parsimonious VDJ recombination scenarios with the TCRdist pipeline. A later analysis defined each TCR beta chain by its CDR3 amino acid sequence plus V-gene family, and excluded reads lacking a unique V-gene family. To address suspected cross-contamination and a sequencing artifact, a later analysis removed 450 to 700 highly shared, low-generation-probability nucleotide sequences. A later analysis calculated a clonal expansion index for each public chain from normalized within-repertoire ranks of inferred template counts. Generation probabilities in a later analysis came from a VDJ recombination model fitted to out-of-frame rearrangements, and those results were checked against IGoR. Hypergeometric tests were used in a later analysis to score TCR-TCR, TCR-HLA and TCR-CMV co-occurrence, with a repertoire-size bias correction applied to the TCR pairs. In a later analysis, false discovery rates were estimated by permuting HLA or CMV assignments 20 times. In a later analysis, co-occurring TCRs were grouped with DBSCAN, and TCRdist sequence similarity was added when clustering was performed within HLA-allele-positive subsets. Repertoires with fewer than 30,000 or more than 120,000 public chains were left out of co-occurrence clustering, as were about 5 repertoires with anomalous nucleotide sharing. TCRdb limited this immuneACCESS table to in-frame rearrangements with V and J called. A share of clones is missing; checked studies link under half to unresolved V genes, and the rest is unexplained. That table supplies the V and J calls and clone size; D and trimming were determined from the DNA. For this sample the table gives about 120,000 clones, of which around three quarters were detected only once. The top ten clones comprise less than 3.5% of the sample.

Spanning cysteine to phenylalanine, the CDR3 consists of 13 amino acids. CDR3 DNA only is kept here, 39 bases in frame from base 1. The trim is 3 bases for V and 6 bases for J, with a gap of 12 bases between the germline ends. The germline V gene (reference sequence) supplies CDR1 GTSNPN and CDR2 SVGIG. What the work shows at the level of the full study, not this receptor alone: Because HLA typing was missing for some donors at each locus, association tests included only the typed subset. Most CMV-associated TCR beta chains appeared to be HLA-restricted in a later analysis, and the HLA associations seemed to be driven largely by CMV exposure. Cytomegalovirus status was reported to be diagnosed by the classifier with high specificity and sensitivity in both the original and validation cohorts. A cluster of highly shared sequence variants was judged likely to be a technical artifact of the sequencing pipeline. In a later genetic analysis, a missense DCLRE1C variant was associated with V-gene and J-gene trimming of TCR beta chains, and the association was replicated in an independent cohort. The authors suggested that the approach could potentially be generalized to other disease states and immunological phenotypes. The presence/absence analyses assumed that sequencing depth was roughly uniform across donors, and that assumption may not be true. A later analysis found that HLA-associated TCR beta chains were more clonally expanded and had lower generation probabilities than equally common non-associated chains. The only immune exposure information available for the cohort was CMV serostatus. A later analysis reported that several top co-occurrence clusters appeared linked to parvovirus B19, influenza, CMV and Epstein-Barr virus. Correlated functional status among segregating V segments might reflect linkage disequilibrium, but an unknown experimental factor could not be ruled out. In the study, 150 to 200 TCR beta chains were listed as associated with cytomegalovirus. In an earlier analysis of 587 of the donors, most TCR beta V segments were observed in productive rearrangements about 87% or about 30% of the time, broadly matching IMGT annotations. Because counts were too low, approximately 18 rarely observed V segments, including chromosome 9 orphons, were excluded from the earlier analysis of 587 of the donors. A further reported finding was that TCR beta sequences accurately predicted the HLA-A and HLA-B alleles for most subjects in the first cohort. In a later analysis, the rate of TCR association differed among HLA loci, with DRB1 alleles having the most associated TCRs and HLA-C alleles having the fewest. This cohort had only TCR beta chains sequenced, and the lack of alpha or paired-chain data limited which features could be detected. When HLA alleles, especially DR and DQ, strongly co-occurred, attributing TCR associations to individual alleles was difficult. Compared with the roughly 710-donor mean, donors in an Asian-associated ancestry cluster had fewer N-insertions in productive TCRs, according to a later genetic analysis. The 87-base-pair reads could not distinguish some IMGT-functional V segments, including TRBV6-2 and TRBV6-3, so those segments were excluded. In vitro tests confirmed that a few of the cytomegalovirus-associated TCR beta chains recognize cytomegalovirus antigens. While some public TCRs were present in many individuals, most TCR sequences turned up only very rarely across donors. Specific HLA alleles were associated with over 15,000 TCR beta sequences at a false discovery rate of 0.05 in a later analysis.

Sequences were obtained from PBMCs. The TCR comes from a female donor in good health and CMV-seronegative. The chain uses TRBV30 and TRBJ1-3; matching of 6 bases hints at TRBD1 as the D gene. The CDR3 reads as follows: CAWSVGQKNTIYF. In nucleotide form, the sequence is TGTGCCTGGAGCGTTGGACAGAAAAACACCATATATTTT.